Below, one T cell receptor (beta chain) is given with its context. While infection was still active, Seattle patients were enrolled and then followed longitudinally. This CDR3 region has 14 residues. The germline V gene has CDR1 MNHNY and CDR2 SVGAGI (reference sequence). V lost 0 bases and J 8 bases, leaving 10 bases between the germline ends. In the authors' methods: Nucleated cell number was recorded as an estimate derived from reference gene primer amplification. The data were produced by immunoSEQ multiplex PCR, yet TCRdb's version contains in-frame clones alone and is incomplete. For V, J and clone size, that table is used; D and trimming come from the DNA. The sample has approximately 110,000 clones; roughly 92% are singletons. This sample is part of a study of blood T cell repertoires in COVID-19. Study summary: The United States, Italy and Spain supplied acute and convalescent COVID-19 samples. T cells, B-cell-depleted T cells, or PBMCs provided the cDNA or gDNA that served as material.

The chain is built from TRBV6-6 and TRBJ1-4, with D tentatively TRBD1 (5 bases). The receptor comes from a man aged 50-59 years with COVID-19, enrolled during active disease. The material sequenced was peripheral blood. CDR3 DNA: TGTGCCAGCAGTTACTCGGGACTCGCCGAAAAACTGTTTTTT. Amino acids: CASSYSGLAEKLFF.